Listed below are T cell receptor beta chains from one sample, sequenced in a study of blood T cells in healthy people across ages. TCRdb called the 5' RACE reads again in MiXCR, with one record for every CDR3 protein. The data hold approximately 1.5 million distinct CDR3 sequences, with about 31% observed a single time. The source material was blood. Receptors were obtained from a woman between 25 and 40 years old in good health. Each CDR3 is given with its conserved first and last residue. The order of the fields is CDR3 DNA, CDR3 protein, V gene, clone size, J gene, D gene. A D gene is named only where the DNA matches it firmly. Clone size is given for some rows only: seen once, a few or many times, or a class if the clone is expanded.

CDR3nt: TGTGCCAGCAAAAGGAGGGGTCGGGAGACCCAGTACTTC
CDR3aa: CASKRRGRETQYF
v_gene: TRBV3-1
abundance: few
j_gene: TRBJ2-5
d_gene: NA

CDR3nt: TGCAGTGCCATGGGACAGGGAGATTCCCTTAACTATGGCTACACCTTC
CDR3aa: CSAMGQGDSLNYGYTF
v_gene: TRBV20-1
abundance: NA
j_gene: TRBJ1-2
d_gene: TRBD1

CDR3nt: TGCGCCAGCAGCGTCCGGGACAGGGGATTCAATGAGCAGTTCTTC
CDR3aa: CASSVRDRGFNEQFF
v_gene: TRBV5-1
abundance: few
j_gene: TRBJ2-1
d_gene: TRBD1

CDR3nt: TGCGCCAGCAGCCAGGGCCGGGGGACGACAACCTACGAGCAGTACTTC
CDR3aa: CASSQGRGTTTYEQYF
v_gene: TRBV4-1
abundance: NA
j_gene: TRBJ2-7
d_gene: NA

CDR3nt: TGTGCCATCAGTGATGTCAGGGATAACTATGGCTACACCTTC
CDR3aa: CAISDVRDNYGYTF
v_gene: TRBV10-3
abundance: NA
j_gene: TRBJ1-2
d_gene: NA

CDR3nt: TGTGCCAGTAGTATGTATGGCGATCAGCCCCAGCATTTT
CDR3aa: CASSMYGDQPQHF
v_gene: TRBV19
abundance: NA
j_gene: TRBJ1-5
d_gene: NA

CDR3nt: TGTGCCAGCAGCATCCTCGGGGCGGTTATGAACACTGAAGCTTTCTTT
CDR3aa: CASSILGAVMNTEAFF
v_gene: TRBV7-9
abundance: once
j_gene: TRBJ1-1
d_gene: NA

CDR3nt: TGTGCCAGCAGCCAAGAAAGACTAGCGGGACTCCACGAGCAGTACTTC
CDR3aa: CASSQERLAGLHEQYF
v_gene: TRBV3-1
abundance: NA
j_gene: TRBJ2-7
d_gene: TRBD2

CDR3nt: TGCAGTGCTAGAGCCCCCCAGGGGAGGGAGACCCAGTACTTC
CDR3aa: CSARAPQGRETQYF
v_gene: TRBV20-1
abundance: NA
j_gene: TRBJ2-5
d_gene: NA

CDR3nt: TGCAGTGCTAGCCCCACCGTTGATCAGCCCCAGCATTTT
CDR3aa: CSASPTVDQPQHF
v_gene: TRBV20-1
abundance: few
j_gene: TRBJ1-5
d_gene: NA

CDR3nt: TGTGCCAGCAGCGTAGGAATAGGGACAGGGGTCCCTGGCTACACCTTC
CDR3aa: CASSVGIGTGVPGYTF
v_gene: TRBV9
abundance: few
j_gene: TRBJ1-2
d_gene: TRBD1

CDR3nt: TGCGCCAGCAGCGTGGGACAGGATCTGTACGAGACCCAGTACTTC
CDR3aa: CASSVGQDLYETQYF
v_gene: TRBV5-1
abundance: NA
j_gene: TRBJ2-5
d_gene: TRBD1

CDR3nt: TGCGCCAGCAGCTATGGTAGCGGCACAGATACGCAGTATTTT
CDR3aa: CASSYGSGTDTQYF
v_gene: TRBV5-1
abundance: many
j_gene: TRBJ2-3
d_gene: NA

CDR3nt: TGTGCCAGCAGCCAATCCGGAGGAGGTACACTCAATTCACCCCTCCACTTT
CDR3aa: CASSQSGGGTLNSPLHF
v_gene: TRBV3-1
abundance: NA
j_gene: TRBJ1-6
d_gene: NA

CDR3nt: TGCAGTGCTGGAGATTTCCAGCGGGAGGATACGCAGTATTTT
CDR3aa: CSAGDFQREDTQYF
v_gene: TRBV20-1
abundance: NA
j_gene: TRBJ2-3
d_gene: TRBD2

CDR3nt: TGCAGCGTTGGAGGGACATTGAACACTGAAGCTTTCTTT
CDR3aa: CSVGGTLNTEAFF
v_gene: TRBV29-1
abundance: few
j_gene: TRBJ1-1
d_gene: NA

CDR3nt: TGCAGCGTATTTGGGCTGACAGGGAACACCGGGGAGCTGTTTTTT
CDR3aa: CSVFGLTGNTGELFF
v_gene: TRBV29-1
abundance: few
j_gene: TRBJ2-2
d_gene: NA

CDR3nt: TGTGCCAGCAGTTTAGCCGCGGCTTACAATGAGCAGTTCTTC
CDR3aa: CASSLAAAYNEQFF
v_gene: TRBV12-3/TRBV12-4
abundance: NA
j_gene: TRBJ2-1
d_gene: NA

CDR3nt: TGCGCCAGCAGCCGCTTAGCGGGAGTTGGGAATGAGCAGTTCTTC
CDR3aa: CASSRLAGVGNEQFF
v_gene: TRBV4-1
abundance: many
j_gene: TRBJ2-1
d_gene: TRBD2

CDR3nt: TGCAGTGCTTCCGCGCTGAGCTCCTATAATTCACCCCTCCACTTT
CDR3aa: CSASALSSYNSPLHF
v_gene: TRBV20-1
abundance: NA
j_gene: TRBJ1-6
d_gene: NA

CDR3nt: TGTGCCAGCCTTGGACTAGCGGGATTCTCCTACAATGAGCAGTTCTTC
CDR3aa: CASLGLAGFSYNEQFF
v_gene: TRBV2
abundance: many
j_gene: TRBJ2-1
d_gene: TRBD2

CDR3nt: TGTGCCAGCAGCTTAGCCGGAGGCTCTGGGGCCAACGTCCTGACTTTC
CDR3aa: CASSLAGGSGANVLTF
v_gene: TRBV27
abundance: many
j_gene: TRBJ2-6
d_gene: NA

CDR3nt: TGTGCCAGCAGCGAGAGCGGGGCCCTATCCAATGAGCAGTTCTTC
CDR3aa: CASSESGALSNEQFF
v_gene: TRBV9
abundance: few
j_gene: TRBJ2-1
d_gene: TRBD2

CDR3nt: TGCAGTGCGAGACTAGCGGGAAATCTCAATGAGCAGTTCTTC
CDR3aa: CSARLAGNLNEQFF
v_gene: TRBV20-1
abundance: NA
j_gene: TRBJ2-1
d_gene: TRBD2

CDR3nt: TGTGCCAGCAGTACCCTATACGAGCGGTACTTC
CDR3aa: CASSTLYERYF
v_gene: TRBV28
abundance: once
j_gene: TRBJ2-7
d_gene: NA

CDR3nt: TGTGCCAGCAGCCCGGGACCCGGACTCTACGAGCAGTACTTC
CDR3aa: CASSPGPGLYEQYF
v_gene: TRBV2
abundance: few
j_gene: TRBJ2-7
d_gene: NA

CDR3nt: TGTGCCAGCTCACCACGGGACAGGACTCCTAGCACAGATACGCAGTATTTT
CDR3aa: CASSPRDRTPSTDTQYF
v_gene: TRBV18
abundance: NA
j_gene: TRBJ2-3
d_gene: TRBD1

CDR3nt: TGTGCCAGCTCACCCTGGGGACAGCCCTCCTACGAGCAGTACTTC
CDR3aa: CASSPWGQPSYEQYF
v_gene: TRBV18
abundance: few
j_gene: TRBJ2-7
d_gene: TRBD1

CDR3nt: TGTGCCAGCAAGGCGGGGGTTGCGAGCTCCTACGAGCAGTACTTC
CDR3aa: CASKAGVASSYEQYF
v_gene: TRBV2
abundance: NA
j_gene: TRBJ2-7
d_gene: TRBD2

CDR3nt: TGTGCCTGGAGTGTGCAACAAGAGACCCAGTACTTC
CDR3aa: CAWSVQQETQYF
v_gene: TRBV30
abundance: few
j_gene: TRBJ2-5
d_gene: NA

CDR3nt: TGCAGTGCTGAACCTTGGGGGGGCTCCTACGAGCAGTACTTC
CDR3aa: CSAEPWGGSYEQYF
v_gene: TRBV20-1
abundance: NA
j_gene: TRBJ2-7
d_gene: TRBD2